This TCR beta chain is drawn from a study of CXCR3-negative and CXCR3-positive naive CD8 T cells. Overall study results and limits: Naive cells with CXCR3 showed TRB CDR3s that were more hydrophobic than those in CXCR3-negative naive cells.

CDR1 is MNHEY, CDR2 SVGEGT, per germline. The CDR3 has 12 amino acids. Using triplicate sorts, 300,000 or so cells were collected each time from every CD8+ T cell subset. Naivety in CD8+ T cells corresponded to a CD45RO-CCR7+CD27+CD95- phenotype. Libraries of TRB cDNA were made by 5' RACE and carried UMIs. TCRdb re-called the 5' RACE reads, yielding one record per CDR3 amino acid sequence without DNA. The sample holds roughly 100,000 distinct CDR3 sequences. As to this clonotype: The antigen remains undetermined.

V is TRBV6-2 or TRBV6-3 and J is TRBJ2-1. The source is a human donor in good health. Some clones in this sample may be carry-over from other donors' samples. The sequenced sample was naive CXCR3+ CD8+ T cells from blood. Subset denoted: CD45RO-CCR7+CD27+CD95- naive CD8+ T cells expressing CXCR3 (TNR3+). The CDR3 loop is CASSPGVGEQFF.